The rows below give T cell receptor beta chains drawn from one sample of a study of human T cells and chemical hapten exposure. TCRdb itself ran the RACE reads through MiXCR, one entry per CDR3 protein. The sample yields about 350,000 distinct CDR3 sequences, about 5% seen once. The sequences come from whole blood, collected in connection with sensitization to the hapten diphenylcyclopropenone (DPC). The source is a young woman with alopecia areata. Some clones in this sample may be carry-over from other donors' samples. CDR3s include the opening cysteine and the closing phenylalanine or tryptophan. D genes are given only for firm matches. Clone size is given for some rows only: seen once, a few or many times, or a class if the clone is expanded.

J	D	size	V	CDR3	DNA
TRBJ1-5	NA	many	TRBV12-3/TRBV12-4	CASSLQAFNQPQHF	TGTGCCAGCAGTTTACAGGCCTTCAATCAGCCCCAGCATTTT
TRBJ1-5	NA	NA	TRBV6-2/TRBV6-3	CASSLTGNSGPQHF	TGTGCCAGCAGTTTAACAGGCAATAGCGGGCCCCAGCATTTT
TRBJ1-4	NA	many	TRBV11-2	CASSLAGPSTNEKLFF	TGTGCCAGCAGCTTGGCCGGACCTTCAACTAATGAAAAACTGTTTTTT
TRBJ2-5	NA	few	TRBV29-1	CSVEVMGTQYF	TGCAGCGTTGAAGTAATGGGGACCCAGTACTTC
TRBJ1-6	NA	few	TRBV4-3	CASSQDRAGSPLHF	TGCGCCAGCAGCCAAGACAGGGCAGGTTCACCCCTCCACTTT
TRBJ1-1	NA	NA	TRBV5-4	CASSLFGEAFF	TGTGCCAGCAGCTTGTTCGGTGAAGCTTTCTTT
TRBJ2-3	NA	few	TRBV3-1	CASSQFRARTDTQYF	TGTGCCAGCAGCCAGTTCAGGGCGAGGACAGATACGCAGTATTTT
TRBJ2-5	NA	NA	TRBV15	CATSQAQLKTQYF	TGTGCCACCAGCCAGGCCCAGCTGAAGACCCAGTACTTC
TRBJ2-3	TRBD2	few	TRBV6-1	CASIHSYPSGGPVIFTDTQYF	TGTGCCAGCATCCACTCTTATCCTAGCGGGGGCCCGGTAATTTTCACAGATACGCAGTATTTT
TRBJ1-1	NA	many	TRBV11-3	CASSMGGPGTEAFF	TGTGCCAGCAGCATGGGGGGGCCAGGCACTGAAGCTTTCTTT
TRBJ1-1	NA	few	TRBV6-2/TRBV6-3	CASSHPDRGRTEAFF	TGTGCCAGCAGTCACCCCGATCGGGGGAGGACTGAAGCTTTCTTT
TRBJ2-1	TRBD2	NA	TRBV12-3/TRBV12-4	CASSPLRLAGGNEQFF	TGTGCCAGCAGCCCATTAAGGCTAGCGGGGGGGAATGAGCAGTTCTTC
TRBJ2-1	TRBD2	few	TRBV4-2	CASSQDRLADEQFF	TGTGCCAGCAGCCAAGATAGACTAGCGGATGAGCAGTTCTTC
TRBJ1-3	NA	few	TRBV12-3/TRBV12-4	CASSPTANSGNTIYF	TGTGCCAGCAGCCCTACGGCAAACTCTGGAAACACCATATATTTT
TRBJ2-5	NA	NA	TRBV7-2	CASSLDWQEETQYF	TGTGCCAGCAGCTTAGATTGGCAGGAAGAGACCCAGTACTTC
TRBJ2-2	NA	many	TRBV6-2/TRBV6-3	CASSYSKYRRTAQSNTGELFF	TGTGCCAGCAGTTACTCGAAGTACAGGAGGACAGCACAATCGAACACCGGGGAGCTGTTTTTT
TRBJ1-1	NA	NA	TRBV2	CASSEIPGVSTEAFF	TGTGCCAGCAGTGAAATTCCAGGGGTGAGCACTGAAGCTTTCTTT
TRBJ2-3	TRBD1	many	TRBV28	CASSTTGTGAYTQYF	TGTGCCAGCAGCACGACCGGGACAGGGGCTTATACGCAGTATTTT
TRBJ2-3	NA	few	TRBV19	CASSTGQPSTDTQYF	TGTGCCAGTAGTACCGGACAGCCAAGCACAGATACGCAGTATTTT
TRBJ2-7	NA	few	TRBV2	CASSEDRGASYEQYF	TGTGCCAGCAGTGAAGATCGGGGGGCGTCCTACGAGCAGTACTTC
TRBJ1-4	NA	many	TRBV6-6	CASSHSAATNEKLFF	TGTGCCAGCAGCCACTCGGCAGCAACTAATGAAAAACTGTTTTTT
TRBJ1-4	TRBD1	few	TRBV7-6	CASSPGQGLATNEKLFF	TGTGCCAGCAGCCCGGGACAGGGGTTAGCGACTAATGAAAAACTGTTTTTT
TRBJ1-1	TRBD1	many	TRBV6-2/TRBV6-3	CASSGTTGDTEAFF	TGTGCCAGCAGTGGGACAACAGGGGATACTGAAGCTTTCTTT